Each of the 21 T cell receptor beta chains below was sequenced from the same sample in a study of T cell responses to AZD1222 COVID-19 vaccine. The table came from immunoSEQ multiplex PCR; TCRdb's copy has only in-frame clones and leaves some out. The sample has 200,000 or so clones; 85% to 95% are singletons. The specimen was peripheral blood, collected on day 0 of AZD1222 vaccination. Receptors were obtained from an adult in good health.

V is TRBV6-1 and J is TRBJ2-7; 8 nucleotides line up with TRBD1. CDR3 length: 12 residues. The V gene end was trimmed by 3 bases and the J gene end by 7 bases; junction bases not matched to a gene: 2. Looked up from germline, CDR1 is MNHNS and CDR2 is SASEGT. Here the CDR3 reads CASSDRGQEQYV. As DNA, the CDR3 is TGTGCCAGCAGTGACAGGGGGCAAGAGCAGTACGTC.

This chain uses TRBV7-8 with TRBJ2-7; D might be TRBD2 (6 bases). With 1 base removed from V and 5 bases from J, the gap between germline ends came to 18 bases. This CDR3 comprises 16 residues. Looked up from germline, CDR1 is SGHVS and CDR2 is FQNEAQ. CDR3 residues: CASSLVSGGIRNEQYV. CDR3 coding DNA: TGTGCCAGCAGCTTAGTATCCGGGGGAATTAGAAACGAGCAGTACGTC.

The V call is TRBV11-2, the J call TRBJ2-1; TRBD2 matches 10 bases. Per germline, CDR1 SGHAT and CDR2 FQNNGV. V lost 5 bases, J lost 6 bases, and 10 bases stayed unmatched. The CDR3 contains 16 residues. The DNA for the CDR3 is TGTGCCAGCAGCCCAGTCCCGGGACTAGCGAGCAATGAGCAGTTCTTC. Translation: CASSPVPGLASNEQFF.

CDR3 amino acids: CASSLEAVGQPYEQYF. The DNA for the CDR3 is TGTGCCAGCAGCTTGGAGGCTGTGGGGCAGCCTTACGAGCAGTACTTC. The chain couples TRBV5-4 to TRBJ2-7; a weak D match, TRBD1 (5 bases). CDR3 size: 16 residues. V lost 0 bases and J lost 4, with 17 bases in between. CDR1 SGHNT and CDR2 YYREEE come from the germline V gene (reference sequence).

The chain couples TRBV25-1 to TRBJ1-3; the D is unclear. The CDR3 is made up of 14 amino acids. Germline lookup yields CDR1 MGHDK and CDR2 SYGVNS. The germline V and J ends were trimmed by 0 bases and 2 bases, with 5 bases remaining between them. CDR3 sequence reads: CASSEYLTGNTIYF. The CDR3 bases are TGTGCCAGCAGTGAATATTTGACTGGAAACACCATATATTTT.

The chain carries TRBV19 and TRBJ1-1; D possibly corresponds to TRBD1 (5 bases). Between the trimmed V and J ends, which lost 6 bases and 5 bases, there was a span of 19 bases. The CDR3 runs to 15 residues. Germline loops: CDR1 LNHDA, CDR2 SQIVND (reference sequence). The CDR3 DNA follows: TGTGCCAGTAGGGGGACCGACAGCCCGGGGACTGAAGCTTTCTTT. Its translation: CASRGTDSPGTEAFF.

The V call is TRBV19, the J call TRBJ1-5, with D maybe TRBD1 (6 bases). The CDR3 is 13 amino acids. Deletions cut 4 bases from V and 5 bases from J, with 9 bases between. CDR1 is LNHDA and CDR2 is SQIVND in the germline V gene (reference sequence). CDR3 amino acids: CASSKDSHQPQHF. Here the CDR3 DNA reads TGTGCCAGTAGTAAGGACAGTCATCAGCCCCAGCATTTT.

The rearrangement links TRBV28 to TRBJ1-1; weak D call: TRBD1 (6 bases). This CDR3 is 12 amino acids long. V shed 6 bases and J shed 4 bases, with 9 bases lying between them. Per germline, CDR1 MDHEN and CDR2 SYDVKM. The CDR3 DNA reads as TGTGCCAGCAGCAGGGGACGCACTGAAGCTTTCTTT. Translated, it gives CASSRGRTEAFF.

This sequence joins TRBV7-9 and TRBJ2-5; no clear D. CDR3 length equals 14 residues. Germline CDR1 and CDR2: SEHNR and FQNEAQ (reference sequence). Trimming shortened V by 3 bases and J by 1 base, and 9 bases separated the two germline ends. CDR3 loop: CASSLMFGQETQYF. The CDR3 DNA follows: TGTGCCAGCAGCTTGATGTTCGGCCAAGAGACCCAGTACTTC.

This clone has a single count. The CDR3 sequence: CASSEGRTDVEQYF. CDR3 DNA: TGTGCCAGCAGTGAGGGCAGGACGGACGTCGAGCAGTACTTC. The rearrangement links TRBV6-1 to TRBJ2-7; D gene unclear. Trimming pared 3 bases from V and 6 bases from J, leaving 15 bases between. The CDR3 runs to 14 residues. Germline loops: CDR1 MNHNS, CDR2 SASEGT.

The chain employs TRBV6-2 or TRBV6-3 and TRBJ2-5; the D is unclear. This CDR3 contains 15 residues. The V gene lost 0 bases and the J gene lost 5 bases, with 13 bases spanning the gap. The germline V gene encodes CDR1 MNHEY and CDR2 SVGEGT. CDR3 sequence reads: CASSYSMNVLETQYF. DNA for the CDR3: TGTGCCAGCAGTTACTCGATGAATGTGCTGGAGACCCAGTACTTC.

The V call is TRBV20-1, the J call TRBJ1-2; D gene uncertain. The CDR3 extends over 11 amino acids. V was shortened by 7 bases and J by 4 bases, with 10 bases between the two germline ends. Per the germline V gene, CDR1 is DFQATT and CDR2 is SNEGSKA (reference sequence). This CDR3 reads CSEERVYGYTF. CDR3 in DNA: TGCAGTGAGGAGCGGGTCTATGGCTACACCTTC.

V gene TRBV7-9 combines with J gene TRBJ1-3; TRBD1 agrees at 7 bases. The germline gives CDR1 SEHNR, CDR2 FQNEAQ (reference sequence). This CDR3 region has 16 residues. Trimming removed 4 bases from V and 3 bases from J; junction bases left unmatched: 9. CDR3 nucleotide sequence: TGTGCCAGCAGCTCGCCCCGGGACAGCAGTGGAAACACCATATATTTT. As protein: CASSSPRDSSGNTIYF.

The CDR3 spells CASSPGTVSSYEQYF. In DNA form, the CDR3 reads TGTGCCAGCTCACCTGGGACAGTGAGCTCCTACGAGCAGTACTTC. V usage is TRBV18 and J usage is TRBJ2-7; 7 bases are shared with TRBD1. The trim removed 3 bases at V and 0 bases at J, leaving 5 bases unmatched. Germline CDR1 is KGHSH and CDR2 is LQKENI. The CDR3 totals 15 residues.

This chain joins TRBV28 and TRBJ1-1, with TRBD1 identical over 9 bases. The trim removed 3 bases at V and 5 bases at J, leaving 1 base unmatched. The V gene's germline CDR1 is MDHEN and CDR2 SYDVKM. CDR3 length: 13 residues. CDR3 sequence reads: CASSLTGGTEAFF. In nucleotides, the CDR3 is TGTGCCAGCAGTTTGACAGGGGGAACTGAAGCTTTCTTT.

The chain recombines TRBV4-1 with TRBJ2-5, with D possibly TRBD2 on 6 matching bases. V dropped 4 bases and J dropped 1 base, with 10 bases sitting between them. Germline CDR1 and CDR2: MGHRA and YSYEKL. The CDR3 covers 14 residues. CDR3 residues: CASSRGTFQETQYF. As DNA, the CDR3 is TGCGCCAGCAGCCGTGGGACTTTCCAAGAGACCCAGTACTTC.

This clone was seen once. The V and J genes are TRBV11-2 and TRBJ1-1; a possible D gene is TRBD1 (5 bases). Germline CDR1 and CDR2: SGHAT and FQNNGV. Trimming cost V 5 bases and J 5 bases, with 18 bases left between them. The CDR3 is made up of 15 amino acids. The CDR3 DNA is TGTGCCAGCAGCCCAACTAATGTGGGGGGTACTGAAGCTTTCTTT. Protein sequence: CASSPTNVGGTEAFF.

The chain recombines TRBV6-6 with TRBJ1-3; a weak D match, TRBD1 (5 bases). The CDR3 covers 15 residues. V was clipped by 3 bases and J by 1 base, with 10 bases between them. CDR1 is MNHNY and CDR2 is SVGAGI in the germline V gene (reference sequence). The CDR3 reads CASSYTGGSGNTIYF. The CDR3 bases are TGTGCCAGCAGTTATACAGGAGGATCTGGAAACACCATATATTTT.

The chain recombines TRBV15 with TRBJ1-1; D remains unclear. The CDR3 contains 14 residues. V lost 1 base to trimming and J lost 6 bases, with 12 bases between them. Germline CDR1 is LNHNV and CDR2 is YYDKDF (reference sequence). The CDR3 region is CATSRADVVAEAFF. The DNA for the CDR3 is TGTGCCACCAGCAGAGCCGACGTCGTGGCTGAAGCTTTCTTT. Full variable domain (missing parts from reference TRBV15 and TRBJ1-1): DAMVIQNPRYQVTQFGKPVTLSCSQTLNHNVMYWYQQKSSQAPKLLFHYYDKDFNNEADTPDNFQSRRPNTSFCFLDIRSPGLGDTAMYLCATSRADVVAEAFFGQGTRLTVV.

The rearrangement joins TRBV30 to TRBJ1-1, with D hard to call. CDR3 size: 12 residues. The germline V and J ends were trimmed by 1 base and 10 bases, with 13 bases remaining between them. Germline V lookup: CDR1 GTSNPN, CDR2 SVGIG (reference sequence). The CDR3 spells CAWSEVTSGAFF. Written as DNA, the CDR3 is TGTGCCTGGAGTGAGGTCACCTCGGGAGCTTTCTTT.

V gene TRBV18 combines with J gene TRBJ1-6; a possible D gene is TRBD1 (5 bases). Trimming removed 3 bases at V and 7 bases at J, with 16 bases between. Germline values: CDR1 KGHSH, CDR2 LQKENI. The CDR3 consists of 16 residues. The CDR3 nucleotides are TGTGCCAGCTCACCCTTCCCGACAGAAGAAAATTCACCCCTCCACTTT. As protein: CASSPFPTEENSPLHF.